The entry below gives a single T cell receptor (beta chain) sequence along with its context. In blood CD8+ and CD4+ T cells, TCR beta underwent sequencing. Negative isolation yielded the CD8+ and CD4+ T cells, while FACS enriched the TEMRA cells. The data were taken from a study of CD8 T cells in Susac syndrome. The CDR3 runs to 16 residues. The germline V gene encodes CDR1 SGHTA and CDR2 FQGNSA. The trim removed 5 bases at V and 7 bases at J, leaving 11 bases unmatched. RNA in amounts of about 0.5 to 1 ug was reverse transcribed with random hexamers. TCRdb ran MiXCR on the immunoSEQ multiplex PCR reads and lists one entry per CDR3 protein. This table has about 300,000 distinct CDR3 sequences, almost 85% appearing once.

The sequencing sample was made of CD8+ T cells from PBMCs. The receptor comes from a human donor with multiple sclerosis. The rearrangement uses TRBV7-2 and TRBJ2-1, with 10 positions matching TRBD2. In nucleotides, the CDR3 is TGTGCCAGCAGCCCCTCGGGACTAGCGAAGAGAAATGAGCAGTTCTTC. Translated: CASSPSGLAKRNEQFF.